The next 2 T cell receptor beta chains were all read from a single sample in a study of blood T cell repertoires in COVID-19. Clones were sequenced by immunoSEQ multiplex PCR, and TCRdb holds only the in-frame ones, with some missing. The sample lists hundreds of thousands of clones, approximately 90% occurring once. The sample consisted of peripheral blood. These TCRs come from a woman in her 30s with active or convalescent COVID-19.

The chain couples TRBV2 to TRBJ1-6; D perhaps matches TRBD1 (6 bases). Per the germline V gene, CDR1 is SNHLY and CDR2 is FYNNEI. This CDR3 is 15 amino acids long. Trimming took off 7 bases at V and 7 bases at J, with 17 bases between the two ends. The CDR3 DNA follows: TGTGCCAGCATCCAAATGGGACATCGGAATTCACCCCTCCACTTT. This translates into CASIQMGHRNSPLHF.

The CDR3 reads CASSSGLYLETQYF. CDR3 nucleotide sequence: TGTGCCAGCAGCTCGGGACTGTACTTGGAGACCCAGTACTTC. V gene TRBV7-8 combines with J gene TRBJ2-5; D possibly corresponds to TRBD2 (6 bases). Germline-derived CDR1 and CDR2 are SGHVS and FQNEAQ. V lost 4 bases and J lost 5, with 14 bases in between. The CDR3 is 14 residues long.